What follows are 23 T cell receptor beta chains derived from one specimen sequenced in a study of control samples from healthy donors and cancer patients. The repertoire was sequenced with immunoSEQ multiplex PCR; TCRdb's copy has only in-frame clones and lacks some. Among roughly 120,000 clones, roughly nine tenths were seen once, and the ten largest hold almost 8%. The sample comprised blood. The receptors come from a young woman in good health.

The V gene is TRBV5-4, the J gene TRBJ2-7; TRBD1 matches at 8 bases. J gave up 3 bases and V 2 bases, and 7 bases lay outside the gene matches. This CDR3 has 15 amino acids. Germline CDR1 reads SGHNT; CDR2 reads YYREEE (reference sequence). CDR3 sequence reads: CASSFELTGDYEQYF. CDR3 sequence (DNA): TGTGCCAGCAGCTTCGAATTGACAGGGGACTACGAGCAGTACTTC.

The rearrangement joins TRBV10-3 to TRBJ1-5; D call uncertain. With 3 bases removed from V and 3 bases from J, the gap between germline ends came to 9 bases. The germline V gene has CDR1 ENHRY and CDR2 SYGVKD. This CDR3 has 14 residues. The CDR3 DNA sequence: TGTGCCATCAGTGATTCAGTGTCCAATCAGCCCCAGCATTTT. It is translated as CAISDSVSNQPQHF.

V gene TRBV24-1 combines with J gene TRBJ1-5; TRBD1 might be the D (5 bases). The germline V gene encodes CDR1 KGHDR and CDR2 SFDVKD. The CDR3 length is 14 residues. V lost 3 bases and J lost 5, with 10 bases in between. The CDR3 DNA follows: TGTGCCACCAGTGATAGCAGGGAAGATCAGCCCCAGCATTTT. It encodes CATSDSREDQPQHF.

This clone has just one count. V and J are TRBV18 and TRBJ1-2, with 10 bases fitting TRBD1. Germline loops: CDR1 KGHSH, CDR2 LQKENI. CDR3 length equals 15 residues. V shed 6 bases, J shed 6 bases, and the junction held 10 bases outside the gene matches. The DNA of the CDR3 is TGTGCCAGCTCCCAACGGACAGGGGGGGCGGATGGCTACACCTTC. Its translation is CASSQRTGGADGYTF. The complete variable domain, with remaining parts taken from reference TRBV18 and TRBJ1-2, reads NAGVMQNPRHLVRRRGQEARLRCSPMKGHSHVYWYRQLPEEGLKFMVYLQKENIIDESGMPKERFSAEFPKEGPSILRIQQVVRGDSAAYFCASSQRTGGADGYTFGSGTRLTVV.

The chain links TRBV19 to TRBJ2-5, with D possibly being TRBD2 (7 bases). Germline V CDR1 and CDR2: LNHDA, SQIVND (reference sequence). The V and J ends lost 3 bases and 4 bases respectively, with 12 bases between them. The CDR3 has 14 residues. The DNA of the CDR3 is TGTGCCAGTAGTATTGGGGGGGCAGTAGAGACCCAGTACTTC. Its translation is CASSIGGAVETQYF.

This chain uses TRBV7-2 with TRBJ2-5; TRBD2 is a possible D gene (5 bases). Trimming removed 3 bases at V and 1 base at J, with 9 bases between. Per the germline V gene, CDR1 is SGHTA and CDR2 is FQGNSA. The CDR3 is 14 amino acids. CDR3 sequence (DNA): TGTGCCAGCAGCTTCCGGGGTAGCCAAGAGACCCAGTACTTC. Its translation: CASSFRGSQETQYF.

This chain links TRBV2 with TRBJ2-1, with a possible D match to TRBD2 (5 bases). Germline V CDR1 and CDR2: SNHLY, FYNNEI. The V end was cut by 4 bases, the J end by 11 bases, with 12 bases between. The CDR3 totals 12 residues. Here the CDR3 DNA reads TGTGCCAGCAGTGCAGGTAGCGCCCAGCAGTTCTTC. It specifies CASSAGSAQQFF.

The chain couples TRBV10-3 to TRBJ1-5; D uncertain. V lost 0 bases, J lost 2 bases, and 11 bases lay in between. Germline CDR1 reads ENHRY; CDR2 reads SYGVKD. This CDR3 comprises 16 residues. The CDR3: CAISESNSLGNQPQHF. The CDR3 bases are TGTGCCATCAGTGAGTCGAACAGTTTGGGCAATCAGCCCCAGCATTTT.

The CDR3 DNA sequence: TGTGCCAGCAGAAAATCGGGAAGTAGGACAGGGGCCTACGAGCAGTACTTC. Its protein product is CASRKSGSRTGAYEQYF. V usage is TRBV2 and J usage is TRBJ2-7, with TRBD1 matching 9 bases. The CDR3 is 17 residues long. The germline V gene encodes CDR1 SNHLY and CDR2 FYNNEI. Germline trimming cut 6 bases from V and 2 bases from J; bases unmatched to any gene: 14.

V and J are TRBV18 and TRBJ2-1; 8 bases align to TRBD2. This CDR3 region has 16 residues. The trim removed 3 bases at V and 7 bases at J, leaving 11 bases unmatched. Germline V CDR1 and CDR2: KGHSH, LQKENI. The CDR3 protein is CASSPNRGGAMNEQFF. CDR3 DNA: TGTGCCAGCTCACCGAACCGGGGGGGGGCGATGAATGAGCAGTTCTTC. The full variable domain, completed using reference TRBV18 and TRBJ2-1, is NAGVMQNPRHLVRRRGQEARLRCSPMKGHSHVYWYRQLPEEGLKFMVYLQKENIIDESGMPKERFSAEFPKEGPSILRIQQVVRGDSAAYFCASSPNRGGAMNEQFFGPGTRLTVL.

The rearrangement joins TRBV4-3 to TRBJ2-5; D may correspond to TRBD1 or TRBD2 (5 bases each). V gave up 0 bases and J gave up 7 bases, with 21 bases separating them. CDR1 is LGHNA and CDR2 is YSLEER in the germline V gene. The CDR3 consists of 17 residues. The CDR3 coding sequence is TGCGCCAGCAGCCAAGATTGGGGGACCACCAAGATCGGGACCCAGTACTTC. Translated, it gives CASSQDWGTTKIGTQYF.

The chain carries TRBV19 and TRBJ1-2; perhaps TRBD1 as D (5 bases). V was clipped by 5 bases and J by 8 bases, with 15 bases between them. This CDR3 region has 13 residues. Germline V CDR1 and CDR2: LNHDA, SQIVND (reference sequence). The CDR3 DNA sequence: TGTGCCAGTAGTCTTACGACCCAGGGAGGCTACACCTTC. It translates to CASSLTTQGGYTF.

This clone was found a few times. V usage is TRBV28 and J usage is TRBJ1-5; the match to TRBD1 covers 7 bases. CDR3 length: 12 amino acids. Germline V gene sequence: CDR1 MDHEN, CDR2 SYDVKM. Trimming removed 10 bases from V and 6 bases from J; junction bases left unmatched: 6. The CDR3 DNA is TGTGCCATCTCAGACAGGGTTCAGCCCCAGCATTTT. Protein sequence: CAISDRVQPQHF.

V gene TRBV28 combines with J gene TRBJ1-5; the match to TRBD1 covers 10 bases. This CDR3 spans 14 amino acids. CDR1 is MDHEN and CDR2 is SYDVKM in the germline V gene. V gave up 6 bases and J gave up 10 bases; unmatched junction bases: 9. The CDR3 is CASRGTGVRIPQHF. The CDR3, as DNA: TGTGCCAGCAGGGGGACAGGGGTTCGAATACCCCAGCATTTT. Complete variable domain (other parts from reference TRBV28 and TRBJ1-5): DVKVTQSSRYLVKRTGEKVFLECVQDMDHENMFWYRQDPGLGLRLIYFSYDVKMKEKGDIPEGYSVSREKKERFSLILESASTNQTSMYLCASRGTGVRIPQHFGDGTRLSIL.

This CDR3 reads CASSADRALGYGYTF. The CDR3 nucleotides read TGTGCCAGCAGCGCCGACAGGGCTTTAGGCTATGGCTACACCTTC. The chain carries TRBV5-6 and TRBJ1-2; TRBD1 matches 7 bases. CDR1 is SGHDT, CDR2 YYEEEE, per germline. The ends lost 4 bases at V and 4 bases at J; junction bases unmatched: 10. The CDR3 extends over 15 amino acids.

The genes are TRBV29-1 and TRBJ2-7; a weak D match, TRBD2 (7 bases). The germline CDR1 and CDR2 sequences are SQVTM and ANQGSEA. The CDR3 is made up of 16 amino acids. V was clipped by 6 bases and J by 1 base, with 22 bases between them. For the CDR3, the DNA is TGCAGCGTCCACCGCCGAGGGGGGGCCGATTCCTACGAGCAGTACTTC. It translates to CSVHRRGGADSYEQYF.

The DNA for the CDR3 is TGTGCCAGCTCCCGAGGGGGGGATTACTATGGCTACACCTTC. This gives the protein CASSRGGDYYGYTF. The chain links TRBV28 to TRBJ1-2; D is possibly TRBD1 (6 bases). V lost 8 bases and J 3 bases, leaving 16 bases between the germline ends. The CDR3 loop spans 14 amino acids. Germline V gives CDR1 MDHEN, CDR2 SYDVKM.

This clone was seen a single time. The rearrangement links TRBV19 to TRBJ2-3; D call uncertain. This CDR3 region has 13 residues. Per the germline V gene, CDR1 is LNHDA and CDR2 is SQIVND (reference sequence). V gave up 7 bases and J gave up 6 bases, with 14 bases separating them. The CDR3 region is CASIENGRDTQYF. CDR3 coding DNA: TGTGCCAGTATCGAGAATGGACGGGATACGCAGTATTTT.

V gene TRBV27 combines with J gene TRBJ2-7; 9 bases match TRBD1. Germline CDR1 MNHEY, CDR2 SMNVEV (reference sequence). The CDR3 consists of 14 residues. Trimming took 5 bases from V and 3 from J; bases not matched to a gene: 5. The CDR3 DNA sequence: TGTGCCAGCAGTGTGGGACAGGGACGCTACGAGCAGTACTTC. Translated: CASSVGQGRYEQYF.

V is TRBV19 and J is TRBJ1-2, with D possibly matching TRBD1 (5 bases). Germline V gives CDR1 LNHDA, CDR2 SQIVND (reference sequence). The CDR3 consists of 13 residues. V shed 4 bases and J shed 4 bases, with 10 bases lying between them. The CDR3 region has the DNA TGTGCCAGTAGTACTTGGGACGGCTATGGCTACACCTTC. This codes for CASSTWDGYGYTF.

This clone was detected a few times. V gene TRBV27 combines with J gene TRBJ2-1; D is unclear. Germline V gene data show CDR1 as MNHEY and CDR2 as SMNVEV (reference sequence). V was clipped by 3 bases and J by 2 bases, with 11 bases between them. This CDR3 has 15 amino acids. The CDR3 DNA sequence: TGTGCCAGCAGTTTCTCCCCTAGTGCCTACAATGAGCAGTTCTTC. This codes for CASSFSPSAYNEQFF.

V usage is TRBV30 and J usage is TRBJ2-3; D may correspond to TRBD1 or TRBD2 (6 bases each). Germline V gives CDR1 GTSNPN, CDR2 SVGIG (reference sequence). The CDR3 sequence is 15 residues long. The V end was cut by 3 bases, the J end by 6 bases, with 19 bases between. The CDR3 nucleotides read TGTGCCTGGAGGAGGAGGGGCTGGGGGCGGGATACGCAGTATTTT. Translated: CAWRRRGWGRDTQYF.

V is TRBV18 and J is TRBJ2-5; a possible D gene is TRBD2 (5 bases). Germline loops: CDR1 KGHSH, CDR2 LQKENI. With 0 bases removed from V and 1 base from J, the gap between germline ends came to 15 bases. The length of the CDR3 is 17 residues. The CDR3 nucleotides are TGTGCCAGCTCACCACCCCAGCGGCAGCGCCGCCAAGAGACCCAGTACTTC. Protein product: CASSPPQRQRRQETQYF.